The table lists the clone carrying this T cell receptor (beta chain) with a count of one. V shed 1 base and J shed 8 bases, with 11 bases lying between them. This CDR3 spans 13 amino acids. Germline CDR1 is LGHNA and CDR2 is YNFKEQ. This entry belongs to a study of control samples from healthy donors and cancer patients. The repertoire was sequenced with immunoSEQ multiplex PCR; TCRdb's copy has only in-frame clones and lacks some. Seen here are about 82,000 clones, approximately 94% observed once, and the top ten hold 4.8%. The rearrangement links TRBV4-2 to TRBJ1-2; no reliable D call. This sequence was found in a young woman in good health. Sequenced sample: blood. CDR3 amino acids: CASSQVPGSGYTF. Here the CDR3 DNA reads TGTGCCAGCAGCCAAGTTCCGGGTTCAGGCTACACCTTC.